This T cell receptor beta chain was found in a study of T-cell memory formation after mild COVID-19. The CDR3 has 15 amino acids. Germline V lookup: CDR1 SNHLY, CDR2 FYNNEI. The ends were cut back, 7 bases at V and 5 bases at J, with 18 bases in the middle. MiXCR, applied by TCRdb to the 5' RACE reads, yields one record per CDR3 protein. Of about 160,000 distinct CDR3 sequences in the sample, 31% were seen once. This TCR came from an adult woman who had mild COVID-19 (a few samples of this study predate the infection). Cell type and time point are not known. The chain uses TRBV2 and TRBJ2-4; D perhaps matches TRBD2 (6 bases). Material: PBMCs or a T cell subset sorted from them (not recorded which). As DNA, the CDR3 is TGTGCCAGCAATAGGGAAGCGGGTACAGAAAACATTCAGTACTTC. Translated: CASNREAGTENIQYF. Variable domain in full (rest from reference TRBV2 and TRBJ2-4): EPEVTQTPSHQVTQMGQEVILRCVPISNHLYFYWYRQILGQKVEFLVSFYNNEISEKSEIFDDQFSVERPDGSNFTLKIRSTKLEDSAMYFCASNREAGTENIQYFGAGTRLSVL.